This record concerns one T cell receptor beta chain sequence. This receptor's antigen is unknown. Per-nucleotide qualities are absent, and no much larger clonotype sits a single base away. The library came from 5' RACE. Sequenced on a NextSeq 500. The TCR library protocol attached a unique molecular identifier to each TCR cDNA molecule to allow correction of PCR and sequencing errors. The original pipeline was this. TCR identification, UMI-based error correction and CDR3 extraction were performed with Decombinator tools. Expanded TCRs were defined as those above a frequency of 2 per 1,000, corresponding to the top 1% of the tumor frequency distribution. Each repertoire was subsampled 100 times to 5,000 TCRs, after which Renyi diversity was computed with the R vegan package. CDR3 similarity networks were built from amino acid triplet string-kernel similarity, connecting CDR3s with pairwise similarity above 0.82. TCRdb trimmed public reads at Q25 via fastp, called clones via MiXCR and kept in-frame beta chains. Rows merge per CDR3 protein into single entries with the most common DNA and genes. The V and J calls were not made by the authors but by TCRdb's processing. The sample has almost 75,000 distinct CDR3 sequences on record, about 14% of them singletons. The top ten clones comprise roughly 7% of the sample.

The sample is drawn from a study of spatial heterogeneity in lung cancer (dated by TCRdb to the late 2010s). Regarding the study in general: Beta-chain transcripts were consistently detected in greater numbers than alpha-chain transcripts, which likely reflects a higher abundance of beta-chain transcripts. In the raw uncorrected reads, each unique combination of TCR and UMI appeared on average more than ten times. In non-small cell lung cancer, the study made a quantitative comparison of TCR alpha and beta repertoires among multiple tumor regions, matched nontumor lung and blood. TCR repertoire features were related to nonsynonymous mutation counts determined by whole-exome sequencing of tumor tissue. At surgery, both alpha and beta chains were TCR-sequenced in roughly 230 tumor regions, fewer than 85 matched nontumor lung samples and around 50 PBMC samples. Broad study findings and their caveats: Additional single-cell paired TCR alpha and beta sequencing was considered necessary to confirm, at a functional level, the hypothesis that regional TCRs recognize regional mutations. Ubiquitous expanded tumor TCRs were detected in blood more often at tumor resection than at routine follow-up.

The germline V gene gives CDR1 as SGHVS and CDR2 as FQNEAQ. V and J lose 1 base and 0 bases, and a span of 9 bases separates them. Its CDR3 holds 15 amino acids, cysteine through phenylalanine. Just the 45-base CDR3 DNA is kept, in frame starting at base 1. This specimen's time point label, interpreted: sample taken at primary tumor resection. For TCR sequencing, whole RNA was extracted from tumor and nontumor lung tissue, or from cryopreserved PBMC samples, and no cell sorting was done. Samples were obtained from approximately 70 patients with early-stage, untreated non-small cell lung cancer from the lung TRACERx cohort. A patient was chosen for TCR sequencing only when enough RNA was available from at least two tumor regions.

The sequence is built from TRBV7-8 and TRBJ2-5, with the D assignment possibly TRBD1 or TRBD2, given 5 matching bases for each. The clonotype originates from a male donor with early-stage non-small cell lung cancer. This specimen consisted of PBMCs, obtained at surgery. CDR3 region: CASSLDPGHQETQYF. The DNA sequence follows: TGTGCCAGCAGCTTAGATCCGGGACACCAAGAGACCCAGTACTTC.